Below are 29 T cell receptor beta chains sequenced from a single sample in a study of blood T cell repertoires in COVID-19 (dated by TCRdb to 2019 to 2021). Libraries were prepared through the immunoSEQ multiplex PCR assay. In its TCRdb copy, this immuneACCESS table keeps in-frame sequences only and misses some clones. Where compared with another copy, unresolved V genes explain less than half of these, and the others have no known cause. The sample data list about 58,000 clones, and about nine tenths of these were observed just once. Around a fifth of the sample lies in the top ten. The sequenced material came from peripheral blood. All receptors derive from a woman aged 50 to 60 with active or convalescent COVID-19.

The chain carries TRBV2 and TRBJ2-5; no clear D gene. Germline CDR1 and CDR2: SNHLY and FYNNEI. The CDR3 is 12 amino acids. V lost 6 bases and J lost 5, with 10 bases in between. For the CDR3, the DNA is TGTGCCAGCAGGACAAACGAGGAGACCCAGTACTTC. Translating it yields CASRTNEETQYF.

Comments on this clone: The sample has other DNA sequences that encode this CDR3 too. The chain couples TRBV27 to TRBJ2-7; D unresolved. Between the trimmed V and J ends, which lost 2 bases and 1 base, there was a span of 6 bases. CDR1 and CDR2 (germline): MNHEY, SMNVEV (reference sequence). The CDR3 has 13 residues. CDR3 residues: CASSLGGSYEQYF. In DNA form, the CDR3 reads TGTGCCAGCAGTTTAGGCGGTTCCTACGAGCAGTACTTC.

The chain recombines TRBV7-8 with TRBJ2-1, with D possibly matching TRBD1 (6 bases). The CDR3 has 13 residues. Germline CDR1 is SGHVS and CDR2 is FQNEAQ. The germline V and J ends were trimmed by 5 bases and 9 bases, with 14 bases remaining between them. The CDR3 here is CASSLRTESEQFF. CDR3 bases: TGTGCCAGCAGCCTAAGGACAGAGAGTGAGCAGTTCTTC.

This chain joins TRBV10-3 and TRBJ2-2; D may be TRBD1 (6 bases). Between the trimmed V and J ends, which lost 6 bases and 4 bases, there was a span of 12 bases. This CDR3 has 14 residues. Germline-derived CDR1 and CDR2 are ENHRY and SYGVKD. The CDR3 sequence is CAISATGSTGELFF. The CDR3 nucleotides read TGTGCCATCAGCGCTACAGGGTCCACCGGGGAGCTGTTTTTT.

This chain uses TRBV18 with TRBJ1-1, with no clear D. The CDR3 covers 15 residues. The ends were cut back, 3 bases at V and 1 base at J, with 12 bases in the middle. Germline CDR1 is KGHSH and CDR2 is LQKENI. The CDR3 DNA reads TGTGCCAGCTCACCGACCAATTCAGGGAACACTGAAGCTTTCTTT. It is translated as CASSPTNSGNTEAFF.

The chain couples TRBV9 to TRBJ1-1; 12 positions agree with TRBD1. V trimming: 3 bases; J trimming: 5 bases; junction bases outside the gene matches: 8. Germline CDR1 SGDLS, CDR2 YYNGEE. This CDR3 spans 16 amino acids. In nucleotides, the CDR3 is TGTGCCAGCAGCGCCGACCCGGGACAGGGGGCAACTGAAGCTTTCTTT. Translating gives CASSADPGQGATEAFF.

This clone was detected only once. V gene TRBV18 combines with J gene TRBJ1-3, with D unresolved. CDR1 is KGHSH and CDR2 is LQKENI in the germline V gene. Between the trimmed V and J ends, which lost 0 bases and 7 bases, there was a span of 13 bases. The CDR3 runs 15 residues. This chain's CDR3 is CASSPPSQSWNTIYF. For the CDR3, the DNA is TGTGCCAGCTCACCACCTTCTCAGTCCTGGAACACCATATATTTT.

The chain employs TRBV7-9 and TRBJ2-1, with 10 positions matching TRBD2. The CDR3 spans 15 residues. With V trimmed by 4 bases and J by 10 bases, 10 bases remained unmatched. CDR1 SEHNR and CDR2 FQNEAQ come from the germline V gene (reference sequence). In DNA form, the CDR3 reads TGTGCCAGCAGCTCCAGCGGGAGGGCCACAGGGGAGCAGTTCTTC. Its protein is CASSSSGRATGEQFF. Based on the CDR3 plus reference TRBV7-9 and TRBJ2-1, the full variable domain is DTGVSQNPRHKITKRGQNVTFRCDPISEHNRLYWYRQTLGQGPEFLTYFQNEAQLEKSRLLSDRFSAERPKGSFSTLEIQRTEQGDSAMYLCASSSSGRATGEQFFGPGTRLTVL.

V gene TRBV14 combines with J gene TRBJ2-7, with 7 bases fitting TRBD2. Losses at the gene ends were 8 bases for V and 3 bases for J; bases not matched to a gene: 7. Looked up from germline, CDR1 is SGHDN and CDR2 is FVKESK. The CDR3 runs to 13 residues. The CDR3 DNA is TGTGCCAGCCGGGGGGACTTTATCTACGAGCAGTACTTC. Translation: CASRGDFIYEQYF. Together with reference TRBV14 and TRBJ2-7, the CDR3 gives the full variable domain: EAGVTQFPSHSVIEKGQTVTLRCDPISGHDNLYWYRRVMGKEIKFLLHFVKESKQDESGMPNNRFLAERTGGTYSTLKVQPAELEDSGVYFCASRGDFIYEQYFGPGTRLTVT.

The chain couples TRBV5-5 to TRBJ1-2, with TRBD1 identical over 7 bases. The junction had 10 bases not matched to a gene; V was cut back by 0 bases and J by 5 bases. Germline V gene lookup returns CDR1 SGHKS and CDR2 YYEKEE (reference sequence). This CDR3 is built from 16 residues. The CDR3 DNA is TGTGCCAGCAGCTTGGTTCCGGGACAGAGCCCTTATGGCTACACCTTC. Translating gives CASSLVPGQSPYGYTF.

V is TRBV10-1 and J is TRBJ2-7; maybe TRBD2 (6 bases). CDR1 is WNHNN, CDR2 SYGVQD, per germline (reference sequence). With 5 bases removed from V and 5 bases from J, the gap between germline ends came to 16 bases. The CDR3 runs 14 residues. The CDR3 sequence is CASSHAAGLNEQYF. CDR3 bases: TGCGCCAGCAGTCATGCCGCGGGGCTGAACGAGCAGTACTTC.

This chain connects TRBV2 to TRBJ2-3; no clear D gene. Germline V gives CDR1 SNHLY, CDR2 FYNNEI. V was cut by 7 bases and J by 0 bases, with 8 bases left in between. CDR3 length: 13 residues. The CDR3 reads CASKRLSTDTQYF. The CDR3 DNA is TGTGCCAGCAAGAGGTTGAGCACAGATACGCAGTATTTT. The whole variable domain, remainder taken from reference TRBV2 and TRBJ2-3, is EPEVTQTPSHQVTQMGQEVILRCVPISNHLYFYWYRQILGQKVEFLVSFYNNEISEKSEIFDDQFSVERPDGSNFTLKIRSTKLEDSAMYFCASKRLSTDTQYFGPGTRLTVL.

V gene TRBV18 combines with J gene TRBJ2-5; D is perhaps TRBD1 (5 bases). Germline loops: CDR1 KGHSH, CDR2 LQKENI. The CDR3 runs to 14 residues. V lost 3 bases to trimming and J lost 2 bases, with 10 bases between them. CDR3 amino acids: CASSPGGAQETQYF. CDR3 bases: TGTGCCAGCTCACCGGGTGGGGCTCAAGAGACCCAGTACTTC.

This rearrangement joins TRBV27 to TRBJ2-2; 16 bases are a match to TRBD2. The CDR3 extends over 20 amino acids. With V trimmed by 6 bases and J by 4 bases, 14 bases remained unmatched. Germline CDR1 is MNHEY and CDR2 is SMNVEV (reference sequence). As DNA, the CDR3 is TGTGCCAGCAGGTCCCCCGGGACTAGCGGGAGGGCCAGGGTCACCGGGGAGCTGTTTTTT. Amino acids: CASRSPGTSGRARVTGELFF.

The chain employs TRBV6-5 and TRBJ2-7; 9 bases match TRBD2. J gave up 3 bases and V 2 bases, and 5 bases lay outside the gene matches. The CDR3 extends over 15 amino acids. Germline values: CDR1 MNHEY, CDR2 SVGAGI. For the CDR3, the DNA is TGTGCCAGCAGTTACGGGCTAGCGGGAATCTACGAGCAGTACTTC. Amino acids: CASSYGLAGIYEQYF.

This rearrangement joins TRBV29-1 to TRBJ2-2; 8 bases align to TRBD1. Per germline, CDR1 SQVTM and CDR2 ANQGSEA. This CDR3 is built from 14 residues. V lost 6 bases and J lost 1; bases outside the gene matches: 4. In nucleotides, the CDR3 is TGCAGCGTAGTGGACAGGGTGAACACCGGGGAGCTGTTTTTT. Encoded protein: CSVVDRVNTGELFF.

The chain combines TRBV4-2 with TRBJ2-7; D not certain. The ends were cut back, 1 base at V and 3 bases at J, with 7 bases in the middle. Per germline, CDR1 LGHNA and CDR2 YNFKEQ. The CDR3 sequence is 13 residues long. The CDR3 spells CASSQGQHYEQYF. CDR3 bases: TGTGCCAGCAGCCAAGGACAACACTACGAGCAGTACTTC.

The V and J genes are TRBV7-2 and TRBJ2-1, with 12 positions matching TRBD2. The V gene end was trimmed by 4 bases and the J gene end by 6 bases; junction bases not matched to a gene: 1. The CDR3 loop spans 14 amino acids. Germline V gives CDR1 SGHTA, CDR2 FQGNSA. CDR3 sequence: CASSWGLAGNEQFF. In DNA form, the CDR3 reads TGTGCCAGCAGCTGGGGACTAGCGGGCAATGAGCAGTTCTTC.

This rearrangement joins TRBV6-1 to TRBJ2-4; the D is unclear. This CDR3 region has 15 residues. Germline CDR1 is MNHNS and CDR2 is SASEGT. Trimming pared 0 bases from V and 4 bases from J, leaving 10 bases between. For the CDR3, the DNA is TGTGCCAGCAGTGAAGCTAGGCAGGTTAAAAACATTCAGTACTTC. Translating gives CASSEARQVKNIQYF.

The rearrangement links TRBV3-1 (or the pseudogene TRBV3-2) to TRBJ2-1; TRBD1 agrees at 9 bases. V gave up 3 bases and J gave up 4 bases; unmatched junction bases: 7. Germline V gene lookup returns CDR1 LGHDT and CDR2 YNNKEL (reference sequence). CDR3 length equals 16 residues. The DNA of the CDR3 is TGTGCCAGCAGCCAGGAGTACAGGGGGCTTTACAATGAGCAGTTCTTC. This translates into CASSQEYRGLYNEQFF.

The V call is TRBV12-5, the J call TRBJ1-2, with TRBD1 matching over 7 bases. The germline V gene has CDR1 LGHNT and CDR2 FRNRAP. The CDR3 has 18 residues. Losses at the gene ends were 1 base for V and 0 bases for J; bases not matched to a gene: 11. CDR3 in amino acids: CASGLEQGDWATNYGYTF. The CDR3 nucleotides read TGTGCTAGTGGTTTGGAGCAGGGGGATTGGGCTACTAACTATGGCTACACCTTC.

The gene calls are TRBV2 and TRBJ1-1, with D unclear. The CDR3 sequence is 13 residues long. The germline V gene has CDR1 SNHLY and CDR2 FYNNEI. Trimming took off 3 bases at V and 3 bases at J, with 8 bases between the two ends. The DNA for the CDR3 is TGTGCCAGCAGTGATGGGCGGGACACTGAAGCTTTCTTT. It is translated as CASSDGRDTEAFF.

The genes are TRBV19 and TRBJ2-1; 7 nucleotides agree with TRBD1. Germline values: CDR1 LNHDA, CDR2 SQIVND (reference sequence). J was trimmed by 6 bases and V by 3 bases; bases with no gene match: 5. This CDR3 is built from 14 residues. CDR3 protein: CASSIVTGFNEQFF. The DNA for the CDR3 is TGTGCCAGTAGTATTGTGACAGGGTTCAATGAGCAGTTCTTC.

This clone was seen once. V gene TRBV27 combines with J gene TRBJ2-4, with D maybe TRBD1 (6 bases). Germline V lookup: CDR1 MNHEY, CDR2 SMNVEV (reference sequence). CDR3 size: 16 residues. V dropped 0 bases and J dropped 2 bases, with 11 bases sitting between them. This chain's CDR3 is CASSLSNRESKNIQYF. CDR3 DNA: TGTGCCAGCAGTTTATCGAACAGGGAGTCCAAAAACATTCAGTACTTC.

This clone has a single count. The gene calls are TRBV5-1 and TRBJ2-5, with D possibly being TRBD1 (5 bases). The CDR3 contains 15 residues. V was pared by 2 bases and J by 1 base, with 12 bases between. Germline assignment: CDR1 SGHRS and CDR2 YFSETQ. CDR3 bases: TGCGCCAGCAGCTTAAGTAAACAGGTCCAAGAGACCCAGTACTTC. This translates into CASSLSKQVQETQYF.

As DNA, the CDR3 is TGCGCCAGCAGGGACAGCCACGAGCAGTACTTC. This encodes CASRDSHEQYF. The rearrangement joins TRBV10-2 to TRBJ2-7, with D possibly matching TRBD1 (6 bases). Trimming pared 6 bases from V and 5 bases from J, leaving 8 bases between. The germline gives CDR1 WSHSY, CDR2 SAAADI. This CDR3 is built from 11 residues.

This clone was counted only a few times. The chain couples TRBV18 to TRBJ1-2; D perhaps matches TRBD1 (6 bases). Germline V gene sequence: CDR1 KGHSH, CDR2 LQKENI. This CDR3 comprises 13 residues. The V gene lost 6 bases and the J gene lost 2 bases, with 10 bases spanning the gap. Here the CDR3 reads CASSRTENYGYTF. The CDR3 nucleotides read TGTGCCAGCTCGCGGACAGAGAACTATGGCTACACCTTC.

The chain links TRBV14 to TRBJ2-1; 7 bases align to TRBD2. The length of the CDR3 is 15 residues. V lost 1 base and J lost 4; bases outside the gene matches: 4. CDR1 SGHDN and CDR2 FVKESK come from the germline V gene. The CDR3 DNA reads TGTGCCAGCAGCCAAGGGGACTATCCTTACAATGAGCAGTTCTTC. Protein: CASSQGDYPYNEQFF. The whole variable domain, remainder taken from reference TRBV14 and TRBJ2-1, is EAGVTQFPSHSVIEKGQTVTLRCDPISGHDNLYWYRRVMGKEIKFLLHFVKESKQDESGMPNNRFLAERTGGTYSTLKVQPAELEDSGVYFCASSQGDYPYNEQFFGPGTRLTVL.

V is TRBV19 and J is TRBJ1-5; D may be TRBD1 (5 bases). CDR3 length: 13 residues. Trimming shortened V by 6 bases and J by 4 bases, and 10 bases separated the two germline ends. Germline V gene lookup returns CDR1 LNHDA and CDR2 SQIVND (reference sequence). DNA of the CDR3: TGTGCCAGTAGGGATAGACAGAATCAGCCCCAGCATTTT. This encodes CASRDRQNQPQHF.